A selection of T cell receptor beta chains follows, all from one sample in a study of early T cells in non-severe SARS-CoV-2 infection. Each CDR3 protein is one row after TCRdb ran MiXCR on the 5' RACE reads. The sample shows roughly 57,000 distinct CDR3 sequences, approximately 13% of them seen only once. Sample: whole blood. The receptors originated from an adult who was a healthcare worker with PCR-confirmed SARS-CoV-2 infection or an uninfected control (not recorded which). The CDR3 runs from the conserved cysteine through the conserved F or W. D genes are given only for firm matches. Not all rows give a size; the values are once, few, many and, for expanded clones, a class.

15	TRBJ2-6	few	TRBV11-3	.	CASSPGISGANVLTF	TGTGCCAGCAGCCCTGGCATCTCTGGGGCCAACGTCCTGACTTTC
14	TRBJ1-2	.	TRBV12-3/TRBV12-4	.	CASSLTPSDYGYTF	TGTGCCAGCAGTCTTACCCCCAGCGACTATGGCTACACCTTC
13	TRBJ1-2	.	TRBV3-1	.	CASSRRSVRGYTF	TGTGCCAGCAGCCGGAGGTCTGTGCGGGGCTACACCTTC
15	TRBJ2-7	many	TRBV20-1	.	CSARDSGQYSYEQYF	TGCAGTGCTAGAGATAGCGGACAGTACTCCTACGAGCAGTACTTC
10	TRBJ1-1	many	TRBV6-6	.	CASKLGEAFF	TGTGCCAGCAAACTGGGCGAAGCTTTCTTT
17	TRBJ2-7	.	TRBV11-2	.	CASSLPIEGPSSYEQYF	TGTGCCAGCAGCCTTCCTATTGAGGGGCCCTCCTCCTACGAGCAGTACTTC
13	TRBJ2-1	few	TRBV7-9	.	CASSLSGAPRQFF	TGTGCCAGCAGCCTATCCGGGGCCCCTCGGCAGTTCTTC
15	TRBJ2-1	many	TRBV5-1	.	CASSLEQVVGNEQFF	TGCGCCAGCAGCTTGGAACAGGTAGTAGGCAATGAGCAGTTCTTC
12	TRBJ1-1	.	TRBV20-1	.	CSALRGDTEAFF	TGCAGTGCTCTGAGGGGGGACACTGAAGCTTTCTTT
12	TRBJ2-2	.	TRBV19	.	CASSMRAGELFF	TGTGCCAGTAGTATGAGGGCCGGGGAGCTGTTTTTT
13	TRBJ2-1	few	TRBV10-3	TRBD1	CAITGQAYNEQFF	TGTGCCATCACTGGACAGGCCTACAATGAGCAGTTCTTC
12	TRBJ1-2	many	TRBV20-1	.	CSATTEGTGYTF	TGCAGTGCCACCACAGAAGGTACTGGCTACACCTTC
13	TRBJ2-5	many	TRBV12-3/TRBV12-4	TRBD2	CASSLAGEKTQYF	TGTGCCAGCAGTTTGGCGGGGGAGAAGACCCAGTACTTC
15	TRBJ2-5	few	TRBV7-7	.	CASSQEATVSETQYF	TGTGCTAGCAGCCAGGAGGCGACTGTATCGGAGACCCAGTACTTC
15	TRBJ2-7	few	TRBV20-1	TRBD2	CSARDRGGPLYEQYF	TGCAGTGCTAGAGATCGCGGGGGGCCCCTCTACGAGCAGTACTTC
14	TRBJ2-1	few	TRBV7-2	TRBD1	CASSLGTGYNEQFF	TGTGCCAGCAGCTTAGGGACAGGGTACAATGAGCAGTTCTTC
16	TRBJ1-5	.	TRBV12-3/TRBV12-4	.	CASSSSRTDSNQPQHF	TGTGCCAGCAGTTCCTCCCGAACGGATAGCAATCAGCCCCAGCATTTT
13	TRBJ1-5	few	TRBV29-1	.	CSVAQNSNQPQHF	TGCAGCGTTGCACAGAATAGCAATCAGCCCCAGCATTTT
12	TRBJ2-2	few	TRBV7-6	.	CASNDVPGELFF	TGTGCCAGCAATGACGTCCCCGGGGAGCTGTTTTTT
14	TRBJ1-3	many	TRBV20-1	.	CSARVQGTGNTIYF	TGCAGTGCTAGAGTTCAGGGTACTGGAAACACCATATATTTT
14	TRBJ2-7	many	TRBV20-1	.	CSARDYLPPYEQYF	TGCAGTGCTAGAGATTACCTGCCACCCTACGAGCAGTACTTC
13	TRBJ1-1	many	TRBV29-1	TRBD1	CSAQQGSNTEAFF	TGCAGCGCTCAACAGGGGTCGAACACTGAAGCTTTCTTT
15	TRBJ2-7	.	TRBV7-8	.	CASSLYPTASYEQYF	TGTGCCAGCAGCTTATATCCCACCGCCTCCTACGAGCAGTACTTC
12	TRBJ2-5	once	TRBV20-1	.	CSAKRGAETQYF	TGCAGTGCTAAGCGCGGGGCCGAGACCCAGTACTTC
15	TRBJ2-1	.	TRBV6-6	.	CASSLGLVVFNEQFF	TGTGCCAGCAGCCTGGGGCTAGTCGTTTTCAATGAGCAGTTCTTC
12	TRBJ2-2	.	TRBV10-3	.	CATAQGTGELFF	TGTGCCACCGCCCAGGGGACCGGGGAGCTGTTTTTT
13	TRBJ1-4	.	TRBV20-1	.	CSASGGLGEKLFF	TGCAGTGCCAGCGGTGGCTTGGGTGAAAAACTGTTTTTT
17	TRBJ1-2	many	TRBV18	.	CASIHRGGKTPNYGYTF	TGTGCCAGCATTCACCGGGGAGGGAAAACCCCTAACTATGGCTACACCTTC
15	TRBJ2-1	many	TRBV6-1	TRBD1	CASSDPRTGKDEQFF	TGTGCCAGCAGCGATCCAAGGACAGGGAAGGATGAGCAGTTCTTC
15	TRBJ2-3	.	TRBV30	TRBD2	CAWSVGGGSTDTQYF	TGTGCCTGGAGTGTGGGCGGGGGGAGCACAGATACGCAGTATTTT
12	TRBJ2-2	few	TRBV19	.	CASSIDRLELFF	TGTGCCAGTAGTATAGACAGGTTGGAGCTGTTTTTT
12	TRBJ1-1	many	TRBV29-1	.	CSAQVDFAEAFF	TGCAGCGCTCAGGTCGATTTTGCTGAAGCTTTCTTT
14	TRBJ2-7	.	TRBV6-5	.	CASSYSGVRYEQYF	TGTGCCAGCAGTTACTCGGGGGTGCGGTACGAGCAGTACTTC
17	TRBJ1-6	.	TRBV20-1	.	CSARDEVSTVYNSPLHF	TGCAGTGCTAGAGATGAGGTCTCGACAGTGTATAATTCACCCCTCCACTTT
17	TRBJ2-2	.	TRBV20-1	TRBD2	CSARDALAGGNTGELFF	TGCAGTGCTAGAGATGCCCTAGCGGGGGGGAACACCGGGGAGCTGTTTTTT
15	TRBJ2-1	medium-sized	TRBV6-4	.	CASSDRAGAYNEQFF	TGTGCCAGCAGTGACCGGGCGGGGGCATACAATGAGCAGTTCTTC
15	TRBJ2-5	.	TRBV20-1	TRBD2	CSVQRSGGAEETQYF	TGCAGTGTCCAACGGAGCGGGGGGGCGGAAGAGACCCAGTACTTC
13	TRBJ2-7	.	TRBV9	.	CASSPSYSYEQYF	TGTGCCAGCAGCCCTAGTTACTCCTACGAGCAGTACTTC
14	TRBJ2-5	.	TRBV6-5	.	CASSYSKAQETQYF	TGTGCCAGCAGTTACTCGAAGGCCCAAGAGACCCAGTACTTC
13	TRBJ2-5	many	TRBV20-1	.	CSAPSGGGETQYF	TGCAGTGCTCCCTCGGGGGGCGGGGAGACCCAGTACTTC
13	TRBJ2-1	many	TRBV5-4	.	CASRPGGYNEQFF	TGTGCCAGCAGACCCGGTGGGTACAATGAGCAGTTCTTC